A single sample gave rise to the 7 T cell receptor beta chains below, sequenced in a study of T cell repertoires in cytomegalovirus infection. TCRdb re-called the reads through MiXCR, storing one row per CDR3 protein. There are under 200,000 distinct CDR3 sequences in the sample; 8% to 10% occur only once, and about 4.2% lies in the top ten. Sequencing input: PBMCs. The source of these receptors is a human donor in good health (CMV status not recorded). Some clones in this sample may be carry-over from other donors' samples.

This clonotype has a handful of counts. This chain uses TRBV2 with TRBJ2-5; 15 nucleotides align to TRBD2. Germline loops: CDR1 SNHLY, CDR2 FYNNEI. The CDR3 is 16 amino acids. V shed 6 bases and J 5 bases; nucleotides not matched to a gene: 7. This CDR3 reads CASRKGLAGGGETQYF. The CDR3 DNA is TGTGCCAGCAGGAAGGGACTAGCGGGGGGCGGGGAGACCCAGTACTTC.

This clonotype was counted at least ten times. J is TRBJ1-2 and V is TRBV28; 8 bases line up with TRBD1. The junction had 11 bases not matched to a gene; V was cut back by 8 bases and J by 3 bases. The CDR3 is 15 residues long. Germline CDR1 is MDHEN and CDR2 is SYDVKM. The DNA for the CDR3 is TGTGCCAGCTGGGGGACAGGCCAACTCCACTATGGCTACACCTTC. Protein product: CASWGTGQLHYGYTF.

This clonotype has just a few counts. The rearrangement uses TRBV28 and TRBJ2-2; D not certain. This CDR3 contains 12 residues. V gave up 3 bases and J gave up 5 bases, with 4 bases separating them. CDR1 and CDR2 (germline): MDHEN, SYDVKM. DNA of the CDR3: TGTGCCAGCAGTTTGAAAACCGGGGAGCTGTTTTTT. Amino acids: CASSLKTGELFF.

This clonotype has a handful of counts. This rearrangement joins TRBV10-3 to TRBJ2-3; 12 positions agree with TRBD2. CDR3 length: 16 amino acids. J was trimmed by 2 bases and V by 7 bases; bases with no gene match: 7. Germline CDR1 ENHRY, CDR2 SYGVKD. The CDR3 region is CAIKTSGGRFTDTQYF. The CDR3 nucleotides read TGTGCCATCAAGACTAGCGGGGGCCGCTTCACAGATACGCAGTATTTT.

The chain is built from TRBV20-1 and TRBJ2-6; 11 bases agree with TRBD2. V was pared by 3 bases and J by 0 bases, with 4 bases of the junction left unmatched. Germline-derived CDR1 and CDR2 are DFQATT and SNEGSKA (reference sequence). The CDR3 is 17 residues long. CDR3: CSASSGLAGSGANVLTF. In nucleotides, the CDR3 is TGCAGTGCTAGTTCCGGACTAGCGGGCTCTGGGGCCAACGTCCTGACTTTC.

V is TRBV28 and J is TRBJ2-5; D is unresolved. V shed 6 bases and J shed 4 bases, with 12 bases lying between them. Germline lookup yields CDR1 MDHEN and CDR2 SYDVKM. This CDR3 has 13 residues. CDR3 protein: CASRFGRTETQYF. The DNA of the CDR3 is TGTGCCAGCAGGTTCGGTAGAACAGAGACCCAGTACTTC.

DNA of the CDR3: TGTGCCAGCAGCTTAGTTGACACGATGTACAATGAGCAGTTCTTC. Translated: CASSLVDTMYNEQFF. V is TRBV7-2 and J is TRBJ2-1; D remains ambiguous. CDR1 and CDR2 (germline): SGHTA, FQGNSA. Trimming removed 1 base at V and 4 bases at J, with 11 bases between. This CDR3 comprises 15 residues.